These T cell receptor beta chains were read from a single sample in a study of control samples from healthy donors and cancer patients. Sequencing was performed with immunoSEQ multiplex PCR; in TCRdb, only in-frame clones are kept and a portion is missing. The sample includes 40,000 to 55,000 clones, approximately 89% of them seen just once. Sequencing used PBMCs. Source of these receptors: a man in his forties with colorectal cancer. CDR3s include the opening cysteine and the closing phenylalanine or tryptophan. D genes are given only for firm matches. The size field is filled for only some rows; it gives once, few, many or a size class.

d_call: -; clone_size: -; v_call: TRBV19; j_call: TRBJ2-1; cdr3_nt: TGTGCCAGTAGTATAGGGGTTTTGAATGAGCAGTTCTTC; cdr3_aa: CASSIGVLNEQFF
d_call: TRBD2; clone_size: -; v_call: TRBV13; j_call: TRBJ2-2; cdr3_nt: TGTGCCACCGCCCGGGAGGGGGGCAGGTACACCGGGGAGCTGTTTTTT; cdr3_aa: CATAREGGRYTGELFF
d_call: -; clone_size: -; v_call: TRBV13; j_call: TRBJ2-5; cdr3_nt: TGTGCCAGCAGCTCGGAAGACGCGATCTCGGAGACCCAGTACTTC; cdr3_aa: CASSSEDAISETQYF
d_call: -; clone_size: -; v_call: TRBV12-3/TRBV12-4; j_call: TRBJ1-3; cdr3_nt: TGTGCCAGCAGTTTAGGCGGAAACACCATATATTTT; cdr3_aa: CASSLGGNTIYF
d_call: TRBD2; clone_size: once; v_call: TRBV5-6; j_call: TRBJ2-1; cdr3_nt: TGTGCCAGCAGCTTGATAACTAGCGGGAGATCCTACAATGAGCAGTTCTTC; cdr3_aa: CASSLITSGRSYNEQFF
d_call: -; clone_size: -; v_call: TRBV7-9; j_call: TRBJ1-1; cdr3_nt: TGTGCCAGCTTCCGGCCCAGGGGTCGGGGCAACACTGAAGCTTTCTTT; cdr3_aa: CASFRPRGRGNTEAFF
d_call: -; clone_size: few; v_call: TRBV3-1/TRBV3-2; j_call: TRBJ1-1; cdr3_nt: TGTGCCAGCAGTCCATCCGGGACCCTTAAGACTGAAGCTTTCTTT; cdr3_aa: CASSPSGTLKTEAFF
d_call: -; clone_size: -; v_call: TRBV5-1; j_call: TRBJ2-3; cdr3_nt: TGCGCCAGCAGCTTGGCCTCAGCCCCGAGGGGAACAGATACGCAGTATTTT; cdr3_aa: CASSLASAPRGTDTQYF
d_call: TRBD2; clone_size: -; v_call: TRBV10-3; j_call: TRBJ2-1; cdr3_nt: TGTGCCATCAAACTAGCGGGAGGCAATGAGCAGTTCTTC; cdr3_aa: CAIKLAGGNEQFF
d_call: -; clone_size: -; v_call: TRBV28; j_call: TRBJ1-3; cdr3_nt: TGTGCCAGCAGTTTAAAGGCCGGCGGCATTGGAAACACCATATATTTT; cdr3_aa: CASSLKAGGIGNTIYF
d_call: -; clone_size: -; v_call: TRBV9; j_call: TRBJ2-7; cdr3_nt: TGTGCCAGCAGCTGGACCCCGGGCTCTAGATCCTACGAGCAGTACTTC; cdr3_aa: CASSWTPGSRSYEQYF
d_call: TRBD1; clone_size: -; v_call: TRBV24-1; j_call: TRBJ2-7; cdr3_nt: TGTGCCACCAGTGATCCACAGGGGGGATTGAACAGGGGCGGCTACGAGCAGTACTTC; cdr3_aa: CATSDPQGGLNRGGYEQYF
d_call: -; clone_size: -; v_call: TRBV6-5; j_call: TRBJ2-1; cdr3_nt: TGTGCCAGCAGTTATCGCGGACAGAGCTCCTACAATGAGCAGTTCTTC; cdr3_aa: CASSYRGQSSYNEQFF
d_call: -; clone_size: -; v_call: TRBV5-1; j_call: TRBJ1-1; cdr3_nt: TGCGCCAGCAGCCCCGGGACTACGAACACTGAAGCTTTCTTT; cdr3_aa: CASSPGTTNTEAFF
d_call: -; clone_size: -; v_call: TRBV2; j_call: TRBJ1-5; cdr3_nt: TGTGCCAGCAGTGATGCGGTCGGGCAGCATAGCAATCAGCCCCAGCATTTT; cdr3_aa: CASSDAVGQHSNQPQHF
d_call: TRBD1; clone_size: -; v_call: TRBV5-1; j_call: TRBJ1-2; cdr3_nt: TGCGCCAGCAGCACGGGACAGGGAAACTATGGCTACACCTTC; cdr3_aa: CASSTGQGNYGYTF
d_call: -; clone_size: -; v_call: TRBV20-1; j_call: TRBJ1-1; cdr3_nt: TGCAGTGCTAGTCGGGGTTCCGGTGAAGCTTTCTTT; cdr3_aa: CSASRGSGEAFF
d_call: TRBD1; clone_size: -; v_call: TRBV6-2/TRBV6-3; j_call: TRBJ2-1; cdr3_nt: TGTGCCAGCAGTTCTGGACAGGCCTACAATGAGCAGTTCTTC; cdr3_aa: CASSSGQAYNEQFF
d_call: TRBD2; clone_size: -; v_call: TRBV27; j_call: TRBJ2-2; cdr3_nt: TGTGCCAGCACCAAAAGGGGACTAGCGGGTGGTGACACCGGGGAGCTGTTTTTT; cdr3_aa: CASTKRGLAGGDTGELFF
d_call: TRBD2; clone_size: -; v_call: TRBV10-2; j_call: TRBJ2-7; cdr3_nt: TGCGCCAGCAGTGGAAGCGGGAGCTCCTACGAGCAGTACTTC; cdr3_aa: CASSGSGSSYEQYF
d_call: -; clone_size: -; v_call: TRBV29-1; j_call: TRBJ1-1; cdr3_nt: TGCAGCGTTCGCAGGGGAATTGGCACTGAAGCTTTCTTT; cdr3_aa: CSVRRGIGTEAFF
d_call: -; clone_size: once; v_call: TRBV21-1; j_call: TRBJ1-5; cdr3_nt: TGTGCCAGCAGCAAAATACCCGTCCGACCAGGCAGCAATCAGCCCCAGCATTTT; cdr3_aa: CASSKIPVRPGSNQPQHF
d_call: -; clone_size: -; v_call: TRBV4-1; j_call: TRBJ2-5; cdr3_nt: TGCGCCAGCAGCCCCGTGACAGGCCAAGAGACCCAGTACTTC; cdr3_aa: CASSPVTGQETQYF
d_call: -; clone_size: -; v_call: TRBV6-2/TRBV6-3; j_call: TRBJ1-5; cdr3_nt: TGTGCCAGCAGTTTCAGTGGGGGCAATCAGCCCCAGCATTTT; cdr3_aa: CASSFSGGNQPQHF
d_call: -; clone_size: -; v_call: TRBV18; j_call: TRBJ1-5; cdr3_nt: TGTGCCAGCTCACCAACCGCAACGAGGGCCGCGGGGATTCGCAATCAGCCCCAGCATTTT; cdr3_aa: CASSPTATRAAGIRNQPQHF
d_call: TRBD1; clone_size: -; v_call: TRBV24-1; j_call: TRBJ2-1; cdr3_nt: TGTGCCACCAGTGATCAAGGACAGGGCTACAATGAGCAGTTCTTC; cdr3_aa: CATSDQGQGYNEQFF
d_call: -; clone_size: once; v_call: TRBV30; j_call: TRBJ2-2; cdr3_nt: TGTGCCTGGAGTGTACTGTCCGGGGAGGCCGGGGAGCTGTTTTTT; cdr3_aa: CAWSVLSGEAGELFF
d_call: -; clone_size: -; v_call: TRBV16; j_call: TRBJ1-1; cdr3_nt: TGTGCCAGCAGCCATCCCGGGGTAGGGGGGAACACTGAAGCTTTCTTT; cdr3_aa: CASSHPGVGGNTEAFF
d_call: -; clone_size: -; v_call: TRBV2; j_call: TRBJ2-2; cdr3_nt: TGTGCCAGCAGTGAACCCCCAGCAGAGCTGTTTTTT; cdr3_aa: CASSEPPAELFF
d_call: TRBD1; clone_size: -; v_call: TRBV30; j_call: TRBJ1-6; cdr3_nt: TGTGCCTGGAATAGCGGGACAGGGGGGTCACCCCTCCACTTT; cdr3_aa: CAWNSGTGGSPLHF
d_call: -; clone_size: -; v_call: TRBV28; j_call: TRBJ2-7; cdr3_nt: TGTGCCGCCCAAGGACCGAACTCCTACGAGCAGTACTTC; cdr3_aa: CAAQGPNSYEQYF
d_call: TRBD2; clone_size: -; v_call: TRBV10-3; j_call: TRBJ2-1; cdr3_nt: TGTGCCATCAGTGGACTAGCGGGAAGGTATGAGCAGTTCTTC; cdr3_aa: CAISGLAGRYEQFF
d_call: -; clone_size: -; v_call: TRBV3-1/TRBV3-2; j_call: TRBJ1-2; cdr3_nt: TGTGCCAGCAGCCAACGAAGGGGGGGTGGCTACACCTTC; cdr3_aa: CASSQRRGGGYTF
d_call: -; clone_size: -; v_call: TRBV4-1; j_call: TRBJ2-2; cdr3_nt: TGCGCCAGCAGCCAATGGTGGCCCGGGGAGCTGTTTTTT; cdr3_aa: CASSQWWPGELFF
d_call: TRBD2; clone_size: once; v_call: TRBV10-3; j_call: TRBJ2-1; cdr3_nt: TGTGCCATCAGTGATTCTAGCGGGAGGGCCTCTGAGCAGTTCTTC; cdr3_aa: CAISDSSGRASEQFF
d_call: TRBD1; clone_size: few; v_call: TRBV6-2/TRBV6-3; j_call: TRBJ2-2; cdr3_nt: TGTGCCAGCAGTTTCCCCTCCGTCCAGGACAGGGGTAGCACCGGGGAGCTGTTTTTT; cdr3_aa: CASSFPSVQDRGSTGELFF
d_call: -; clone_size: once; v_call: TRBV24-1; j_call: TRBJ1-1; cdr3_nt: TGTGCCACCAGTGATCCACGGGGCACTGAAGCTTTCTTT; cdr3_aa: CATSDPRGTEAFF
d_call: TRBD1; clone_size: -; v_call: TRBV19; j_call: TRBJ2-7; cdr3_nt: TGTGCCAGTAGTACTCAGTCCGGGACAGGGATTGAGCAGTACTTC; cdr3_aa: CASSTQSGTGIEQYF
d_call: -; clone_size: -; v_call: TRBV29-1; j_call: TRBJ2-7; cdr3_nt: TGCAGCGTGGCCCCCAGTAACCACGAGCAGTACTTC; cdr3_aa: CSVAPSNHEQYF
d_call: -; clone_size: -; v_call: TRBV28; j_call: TRBJ2-7; cdr3_nt: TGTGCCAGCAGTTTAGGCTACCCCTACGAGCAGTACTTC; cdr3_aa: CASSLGYPYEQYF
d_call: -; clone_size: -; v_call: TRBV10-3; j_call: TRBJ2-7; cdr3_nt: TGTGCCATCAGTGAGATTACTTCCTACGAGCAGTACTTC; cdr3_aa: CAISEITSYEQYF
d_call: TRBD1; clone_size: -; v_call: TRBV18; j_call: TRBJ1-6; cdr3_nt: TGTGCCAGCTCACCGGGGCAGGGGGTAGCGCCCCTCCACTTT; cdr3_aa: CASSPGQGVAPLHF